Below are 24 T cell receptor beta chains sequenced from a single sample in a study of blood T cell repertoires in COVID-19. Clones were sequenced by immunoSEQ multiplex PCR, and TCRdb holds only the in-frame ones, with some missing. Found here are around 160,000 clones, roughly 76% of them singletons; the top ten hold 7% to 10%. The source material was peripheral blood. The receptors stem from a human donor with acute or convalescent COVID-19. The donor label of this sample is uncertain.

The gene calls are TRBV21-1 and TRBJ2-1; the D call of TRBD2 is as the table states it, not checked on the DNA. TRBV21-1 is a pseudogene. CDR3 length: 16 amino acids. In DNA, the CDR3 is TGTGCCAGCAGCAAAGGAGCGGCTAGCTCCTACAATGAGCAGTTCTTC. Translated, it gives CASSKGAASSYNEQFF.

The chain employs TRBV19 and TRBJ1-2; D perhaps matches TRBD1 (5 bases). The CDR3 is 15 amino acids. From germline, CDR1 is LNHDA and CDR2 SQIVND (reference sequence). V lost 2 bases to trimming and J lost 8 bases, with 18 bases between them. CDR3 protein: CASSIMAGSEYGYTF. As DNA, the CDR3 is TGTGCCAGTAGTATAATGGCAGGGTCGGAGTACGGCTACACCTTC.

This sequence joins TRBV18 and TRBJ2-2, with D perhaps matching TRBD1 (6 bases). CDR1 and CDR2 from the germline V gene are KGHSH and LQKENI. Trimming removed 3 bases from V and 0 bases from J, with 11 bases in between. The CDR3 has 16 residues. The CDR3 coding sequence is TGTGCCAGCTCACCCACAGGGAGATCGAACACCGGGGAGCTGTTTTTT. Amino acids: CASSPTGRSNTGELFF.

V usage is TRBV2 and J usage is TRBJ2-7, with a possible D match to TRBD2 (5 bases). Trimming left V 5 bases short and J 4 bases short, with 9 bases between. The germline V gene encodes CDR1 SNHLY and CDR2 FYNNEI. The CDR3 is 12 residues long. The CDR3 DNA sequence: TGTGCCAGCAGTTACCGGGATTACGAGCAGTACTTC. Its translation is CASSYRDYEQYF.

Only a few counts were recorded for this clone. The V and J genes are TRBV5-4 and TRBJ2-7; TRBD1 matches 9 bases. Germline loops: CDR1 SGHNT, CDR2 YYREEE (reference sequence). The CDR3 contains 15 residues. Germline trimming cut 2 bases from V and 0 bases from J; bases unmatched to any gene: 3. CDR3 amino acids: CASSLGQGSSYEQYV. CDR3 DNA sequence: TGTGCCAGCAGCTTAGGACAGGGGAGCTCCTACGAGCAGTACGTC.

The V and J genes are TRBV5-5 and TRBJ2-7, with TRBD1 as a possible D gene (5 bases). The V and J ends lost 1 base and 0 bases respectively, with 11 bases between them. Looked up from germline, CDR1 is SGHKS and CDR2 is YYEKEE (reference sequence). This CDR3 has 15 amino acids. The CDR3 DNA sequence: TGTGCCAGCAGCTTGATTGCAGGGCCCTCCTACGAGCAGTACGTC. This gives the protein CASSLIAGPSYEQYV.

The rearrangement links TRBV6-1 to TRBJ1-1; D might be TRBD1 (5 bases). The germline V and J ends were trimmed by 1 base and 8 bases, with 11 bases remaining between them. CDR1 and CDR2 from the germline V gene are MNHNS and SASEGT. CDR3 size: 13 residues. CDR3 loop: CASSEEGLKEAFF. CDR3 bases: TGTGCCAGCAGTGAAGAGGGACTCAAGGAAGCTTTCTTT.

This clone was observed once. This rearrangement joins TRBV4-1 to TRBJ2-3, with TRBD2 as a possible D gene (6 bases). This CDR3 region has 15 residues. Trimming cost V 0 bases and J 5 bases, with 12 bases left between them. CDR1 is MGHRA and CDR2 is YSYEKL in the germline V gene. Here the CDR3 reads CASSQDKAGIDTQYF. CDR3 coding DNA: TGCGCCAGCAGCCAAGATAAGGCGGGGATAGATACGCAGTATTTT.

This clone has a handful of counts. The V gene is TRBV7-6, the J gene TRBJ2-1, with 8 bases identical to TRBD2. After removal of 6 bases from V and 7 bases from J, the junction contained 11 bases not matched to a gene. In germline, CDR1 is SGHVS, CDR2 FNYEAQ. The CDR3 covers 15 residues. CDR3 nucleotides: TGTGCCAGCAGTCCCACCAGCGGGGGCCGAAATGAGCAGTTCTTC. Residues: CASSPTSGGRNEQFF.

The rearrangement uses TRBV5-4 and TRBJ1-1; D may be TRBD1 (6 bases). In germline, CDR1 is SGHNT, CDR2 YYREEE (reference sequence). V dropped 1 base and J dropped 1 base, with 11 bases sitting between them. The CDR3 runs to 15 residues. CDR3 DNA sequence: TGTGCCAGCAGCTTGCTGGGGGGGCAGAACACTGAAGCTTTCTTT. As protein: CASSLLGGQNTEAFF.

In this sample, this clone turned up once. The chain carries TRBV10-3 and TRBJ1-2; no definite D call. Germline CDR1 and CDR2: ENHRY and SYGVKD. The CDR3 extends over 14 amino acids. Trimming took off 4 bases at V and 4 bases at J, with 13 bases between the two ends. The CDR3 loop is CAISGGPAVYGYTF. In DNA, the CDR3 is TGTGCCATCAGTGGAGGACCAGCGGTCTATGGCTACACCTTC.

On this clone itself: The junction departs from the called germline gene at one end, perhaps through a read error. CDR3 DNA: TGTGCCAGCAGCCCCGGGACAGGGACCACCAGGGAGCTGTTTTTT. This encodes CASSPGTGTTRELFF. The chain links TRBV9 to TRBJ2-2; 9 bases align to TRBD1. CDR1 SGDLS and CDR2 YYNGEE come from the germline V gene. The CDR3 is 15 amino acids.

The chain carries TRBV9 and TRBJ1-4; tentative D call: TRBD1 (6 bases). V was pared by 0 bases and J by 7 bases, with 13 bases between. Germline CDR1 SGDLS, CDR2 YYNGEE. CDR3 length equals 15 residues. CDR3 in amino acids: CASSVGGGGGEKLFF. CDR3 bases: TGTGCCAGCAGCGTAGGCGGGGGGGGCGGTGAAAAACTGTTTTTT.

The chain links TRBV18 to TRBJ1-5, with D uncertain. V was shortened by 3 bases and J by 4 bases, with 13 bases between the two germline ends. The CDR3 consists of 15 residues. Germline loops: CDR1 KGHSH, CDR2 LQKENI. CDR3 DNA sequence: TGTGCCAGCTCACCCAATGACGGAGGGAATCAGCCCCAGCATTTT. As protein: CASSPNDGGNQPQHF.

CDR3 nucleotide sequence: TGTGCCAGCAGTGTTAGCGGGGTCGAAGAGACCCAGTACTTC. This sequence encodes CASSVSGVEETQYF. The V call is TRBV2, the J call TRBJ2-5; 8 nucleotides match TRBD2. In germline, CDR1 is SNHLY, CDR2 FYNNEI. Trimming removed 4 bases from V and 3 bases from J; junction bases left unmatched: 4. This CDR3 region has 14 residues.

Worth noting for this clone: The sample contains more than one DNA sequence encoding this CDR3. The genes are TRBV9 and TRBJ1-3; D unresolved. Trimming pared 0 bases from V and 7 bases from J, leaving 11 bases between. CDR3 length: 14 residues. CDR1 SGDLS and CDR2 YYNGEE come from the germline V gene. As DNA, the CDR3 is TGTGCCAGCAGCGTAGAGGGCAGCGGGAACACCATATATTTT. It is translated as CASSVEGSGNTIYF.

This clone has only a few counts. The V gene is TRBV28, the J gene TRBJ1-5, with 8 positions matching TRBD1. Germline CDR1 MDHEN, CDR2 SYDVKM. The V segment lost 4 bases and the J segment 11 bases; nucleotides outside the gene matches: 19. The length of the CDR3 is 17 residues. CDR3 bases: TGTGCCAGCAGTTCCCTCATACCCGGACAGGGAGGAGTGGCCCAGCATTTT. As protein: CASSSLIPGQGGVAQHF.

The CDR3 sequence: CATSDHRGYGYTF. CDR3 sequence (DNA): TGTGCCACCAGTGACCACAGGGGATATGGCTACACCTTC. The rearrangement links TRBV24-1 to TRBJ1-2, with 7 positions matching TRBD1. CDR3 length equals 13 residues. V lost 4 bases and J lost 5; bases outside the gene matches: 3. CDR1 KGHDR and CDR2 SFDVKD come from the germline V gene.

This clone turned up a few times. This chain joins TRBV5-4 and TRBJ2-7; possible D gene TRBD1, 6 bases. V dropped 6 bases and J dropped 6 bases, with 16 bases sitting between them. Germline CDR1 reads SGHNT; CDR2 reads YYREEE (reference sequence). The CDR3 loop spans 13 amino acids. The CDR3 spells CASNQRGSGEQYV. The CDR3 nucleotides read TGTGCCAGCAACCAAAGGGGGTCCGGCGAGCAGTACGTC.

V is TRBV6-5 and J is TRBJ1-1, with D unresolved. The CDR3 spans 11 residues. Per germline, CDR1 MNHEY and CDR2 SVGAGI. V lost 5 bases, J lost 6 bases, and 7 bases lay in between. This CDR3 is CASSLVAEAFF. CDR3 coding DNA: TGTGCCAGCAGTCTAGTAGCTGAAGCTTTCTTT.

The CDR3 bases are TGTGCCAGCTCACCACGGGGACAGACAAACAATGAGCAGTTCTTC. Protein sequence: CASSPRGQTNNEQFF. V is TRBV18 and J is TRBJ2-1; 7 bases are a match to TRBD1. The germline CDR1 and CDR2 sequences are KGHSH and LQKENI. V was clipped by 1 base and J by 5 bases; unmatched bases: 5. This CDR3 is built from 15 residues.

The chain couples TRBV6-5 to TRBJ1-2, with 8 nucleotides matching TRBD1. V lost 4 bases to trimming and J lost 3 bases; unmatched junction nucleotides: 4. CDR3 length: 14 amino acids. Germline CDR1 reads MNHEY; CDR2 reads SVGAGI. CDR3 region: CASSSGGKDYGYTF. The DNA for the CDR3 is TGTGCCAGCAGTTCAGGGGGCAAGGACTATGGCTACACCTTC.

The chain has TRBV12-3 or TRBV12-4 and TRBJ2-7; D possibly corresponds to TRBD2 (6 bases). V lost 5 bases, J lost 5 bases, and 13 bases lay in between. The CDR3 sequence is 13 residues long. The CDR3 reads CASSPWGDHEQYV. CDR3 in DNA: TGTGCCAGCAGTCCGTGGGGGGACCACGAGCAGTACGTC.

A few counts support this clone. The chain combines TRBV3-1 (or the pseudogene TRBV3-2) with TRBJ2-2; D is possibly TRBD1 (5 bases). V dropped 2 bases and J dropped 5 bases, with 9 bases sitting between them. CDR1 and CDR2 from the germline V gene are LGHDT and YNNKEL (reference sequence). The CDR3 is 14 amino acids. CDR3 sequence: CASSQQGYTGELFF. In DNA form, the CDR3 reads TGTGCCAGCAGCCAACAGGGTTATACCGGGGAGCTGTTTTTT.